Listed here are 7 T cell receptor beta chains from one sample, sequenced in a study of blood T cell repertoires in COVID-19. Using immunoSEQ multiplex PCR, the repertoire was profiled, and TCRdb retains in-frame clones only, with some absent. The repertoire holds more than 25,000 clones, around 90% seen once, with less than 1.2% in the top ten. The source material was peripheral blood. Source of these receptors: a man in his 70s with active or convalescent COVID-19.

The chain has TRBV10-3 and TRBJ1-1; 10 bases map to TRBD1. V dropped 5 bases and J dropped 7; count of bases not matched to a gene: 4. The CDR3 loop spans 13 amino acids. Germline V gene sequence: CDR1 ENHRY, CDR2 SYGVKD. This CDR3 reads CAISPDRGGEAFF. The CDR3 region has the DNA TGTGCCATCAGTCCGGACAGGGGGGGTGAAGCTTTCTTT.

The chain joins TRBV24-1 to TRBJ1-1, with TRBD1 as a possible D gene (5 bases). The V end lost 7 bases, the J end lost 2 bases, and 13 bases lay between the germline ends. The CDR3 is 14 amino acids. CDR1 and CDR2 (germline): KGHDR, SFDVKD. CDR3 nucleotides: TGTGCCACCAGCCGCAGGGAAGATAACACTGAAGCTTTCTTT. This translates into CATSRREDNTEAFF.

CDR3 sequence (DNA): TGTGCCTGTAGATATGTGAGTGAAAAACTGTTTTTT. Translated: CACRYVSEKLFF. V is TRBV30 and J is TRBJ1-4; no definite D call. The germline V gene encodes CDR1 GTSNPN and CDR2 SVGIG (reference sequence). V was shortened by 6 bases and J by 7 bases, with 12 bases between the two germline ends. This CDR3 has 12 amino acids.

The V gene is TRBV7-8, the J gene TRBJ1-2, with 7 bases fitting TRBD1. Germline V gene sequence: CDR1 SGHVS, CDR2 FQNEAQ. V shed 6 bases, J shed 3 bases, and the junction held 10 bases outside the gene matches. The CDR3 length is 15 residues. CDR3 DNA sequence: TGTGCCAGCAGAGATACCGGGACAGCACACTATGGCTACACCTTC. Translation gives CASRDTGTAHYGYTF.

The chain carries TRBV6-5 and TRBJ2-7; 7 nucleotides agree with TRBD1. The junction had 7 bases not matched to a gene; V was cut back by 2 bases and J by 3 bases. Germline values: CDR1 MNHEY, CDR2 SVGAGI. There are 15 residues in the CDR3. CDR3 sequence (DNA): TGTGCCAGCAGTTACGACAGGGTGAGGGTCTACGAGCAGTACTTC. Translation gives CASSYDRVRVYEQYF.

The chain couples TRBV7-9 to TRBJ1-3, with D unclear. V was cut by 1 base and J by 4 bases, with 14 bases left in between. CDR1 and CDR2 from the germline V gene are SEHNR and FQNEAQ (reference sequence). This CDR3 region has 16 residues. The CDR3 protein is CASSLGASGSGNTIYF. CDR3 bases: TGTGCCAGCAGCTTAGGGGCTAGCGGGTCCGGAAACACCATATATTTT.

This sequence joins TRBV19 and TRBJ1-5; D unresolved. Germline loops: CDR1 LNHDA, CDR2 SQIVND (reference sequence). This CDR3 is built from 12 residues. The V gene lost 6 bases and the J gene lost 6 bases, with 9 bases spanning the gap. DNA of the CDR3: TGTGCCAGTAGCCTACAGCTTCAGCCCCAGCATTTT. It codes for CASSLQLQPQHF.